These 8 T cell receptor beta chains came from one sample sequenced in a study of blood T cells in healthy people across ages. Combining a sample-barcoded 5' primer with a J-beta primer mix, a second PCR ran for 7 to 11 cycles. TCRdb recomputed calls from the 5' RACE reads with MiXCR, one row per CDR3 protein. This sample has 700,000 to 950,000 distinct CDR3 sequences; nearly 60% occur once, and the top ten carry 20% to 25%. Material for sequencing was blood. The receptors here all came from a man under 40 in good health.

The chain has TRBV7-2 and TRBJ2-5; 7 nucleotides align to TRBD1. The J call may be incorrect, as the DNA end agrees better with TRBJ2-7. The CDR3 has 14 residues. Germline CDR1 SGHTA, CDR2 FQGNSA. CDR3 coding DNA: TGTGCCAGCAGCCCCGGGACAGTTCTTTACGAGCAGTACTTC. Translation gives CASSPGTVLYEQYF.

The genes are TRBV7-9 and TRBJ2-4, with D possibly called TRBD1 or TRBD2 (5 bases each). The J call may be wrong; the DNA end is better matched by TRBJ2-5. The V gene's germline CDR1 is SEHNR and CDR2 FQNEAQ (reference sequence). The CDR3 covers 13 residues. This chain's CDR3 is CASSLQGEKTQYF. The CDR3 bases are TGTGCCAGCAGCTTACAGGGAGAAAAGACCCAGTACTTC.

The chain joins TRBV6-4 to TRBJ2-5; the match to TRBD2 covers 8 bases. The CDR3 has 15 residues. The junction had 11 bases not matched to a gene; V was cut back by 0 bases and J by 11 bases. Looked up from germline, CDR1 is MRHNA and CDR2 is SNTAGT. Here the CDR3 reads CASSDSTSGGNEQYF. In DNA, the CDR3 is TGTGCCAGCAGTGACTCGACGAGCGGGGGCAATGAGCAGTACTTC.

In its sample, this clonotype was seen a few times. The genes are TRBV6-5 and TRBJ2-5; the D gene could be TRBD1 or TRBD2 (5 bases each). Germline V CDR1 and CDR2: MNHEY, SVGAGI. V lost 5 bases and J lost 4, with 11 bases in between. The CDR3 contains 13 residues. CDR3 sequence: CASSEGMGETQYF. CDR3 bases: TGTGCCAGCAGTGAGGGGATGGGAGAGACCCAGTACTTC.

The J gene is TRBJ2-5, the V gene TRBV4-3, with D possibly matching TRBD2 (7 bases). This CDR3 is 15 amino acids long. Germline V gene sequence: CDR1 LGHNA, CDR2 YSLEER. The ends were cut back, 4 bases at V and 4 bases at J, with 16 bases in the middle. CDR3 amino acids: CASSRRSGTLETQYF. The CDR3 bases are TGCGCCAGCAGCCGGAGGAGCGGGACACTAGAGACCCAGTACTTC.

This clonotype was picked up one time. The V call is TRBV5-5, the J call TRBJ1-2, with a weak D call TRBD1 (5 bases). The CDR3 sequence is 14 residues long. Between the trimmed V and J ends, which lost 6 bases and 8 bases, there was a span of 20 bases. Germline V gives CDR1 SGHKS, CDR2 YYEKEE (reference sequence). In DNA form, the CDR3 reads TGTGCCAGCAACCCGGCGGGGGATCTGGTCGGCTACACCTTC. This sequence encodes CASNPAGDLVGYTF. Based on the CDR3 plus reference TRBV5-5 and TRBJ1-2, the full variable domain is DAGVTQSPTHLIKTRGQQVTLRCSPISGHKSVSWYQQVLGQGPQFIFQYYEKEERGRGNFPDRFSARQFPNYSSELNVNALLLGDSALYLCASNPAGDLVGYTFGSGTRLTVV.

This chain uses TRBV20-1 with TRBJ2-7; D not certain. The CDR3 totals 14 residues. Germline CDR1 and CDR2: DFQATT and SNEGSKA (reference sequence). Trimming pared 1 base from V and 5 bases from J, leaving 15 bases between. In DNA, the CDR3 is TGCAGTGCTAGAGTTGAGAACACCGCGCACGAGCAGTACTTC. It codes for CSARVENTAHEQYF.

This clonotype was recorded only once. The chain joins TRBV7-2 to TRBJ2-2; no clear D. This CDR3 contains 15 residues. Trimming took off 1 base at V and 4 bases at J, with 10 bases between the two ends. CDR1 is SGHTA, CDR2 FQGNSA, per germline. CDR3 sequence reads: CASSLVPVVTGELFF. The CDR3 region has the DNA TGTGCCAGCAGCTTAGTCCCAGTGGTCACCGGGGAGCTGTTTTTT.